The 31 T cell receptor beta chains below come from one sample, sequenced in a study of blood T cell repertoires in COVID-19. Sequenced by immunoSEQ multiplex PCR; TCRdb stores in-frame clones only, minus some. The sample has about 230,000 clones, around four fifths seen once. Sequences were obtained from peripheral blood. The receptors were sampled from a woman in her 70s with active or convalescent COVID-19.

The V and J genes are TRBV5-1 and TRBJ2-7, with D perhaps matching TRBD1 (6 bases). Germline CDR1 and CDR2: SGHRS and YFSETQ. V shed 2 bases and J shed 3 bases, with 15 bases lying between them. The CDR3 sequence is 15 residues long. The CDR3 here is CASSLVAGAFYEQYF. Written as DNA, the CDR3 is TGCGCCAGCAGCTTAGTAGCAGGGGCTTTCTACGAGCAGTACTTC.

The chain carries TRBV7-3 and TRBJ2-7, with D tentatively TRBD1 (6 bases). Deletions cut 1 base from V and 5 bases from J, with 12 bases between. Germline V gene data show CDR1 as SGHTA and CDR2 as FQGTGA. CDR3 length equals 14 residues. The CDR3 DNA follows: TGTGCCAGCAGCTTAAACAGGGAAGTGAACGAGCAGTACTTC. Translation: CASSLNREVNEQYF.

This chain uses TRBV6-5 with TRBJ2-5; TRBD2 aligns across 12 bases. Germline V CDR1 and CDR2: MNHEY, SVGAGI. Trimming cost V 6 bases and J 4 bases; bases outside gene matches: 0. The CDR3 contains 13 residues. The CDR3 here is CASRTSGRETQYF. The CDR3 nucleotides read TGTGCCAGCAGGACTAGCGGGAGAGAGACCCAGTACTTC.

This chain connects TRBV27 to TRBJ2-1; 14 positions match TRBD2. V shed 7 bases and J 9 bases; nucleotides not matched to a gene: 11. The CDR3 is made up of 16 amino acids. Per germline, CDR1 MNHEY and CDR2 SMNVEV (reference sequence). The CDR3 protein is CASTPLKTSGGGEQFF. The CDR3 DNA reads TGTGCCAGCACCCCTTTAAAGACTAGCGGGGGGGGTGAGCAGTTCTTC.

This clone was detected once. The chain recombines TRBV2 with TRBJ1-6; TRBD1 matches 9 bases. The ends lost 4 bases at V and 10 bases at J; junction bases unmatched: 5. CDR1 and CDR2 from the germline V gene are SNHLY and FYNNEI. This CDR3 has 14 residues. The CDR3 sequence is CASSATGGGSPLHF. The CDR3 nucleotides are TGTGCCAGCAGTGCAACAGGGGGCGGGTCACCCCTCCACTTT.

The V call is TRBV10-3, the J call TRBJ1-3, with D possibly being TRBD1 (6 bases). The CDR3 has 13 amino acids. Trimming removed 10 bases from V and 8 bases from J, with 18 bases in between. Germline assignment: CDR1 ENHRY and CDR2 SYGVKD. The CDR3 DNA reads TGTGCCACCTTACAGTCAGCAGGGGACACCATATATTTT. This translates into CATLQSAGDTIYF.

Relative to its sample, this clone is medium-sized. This chain joins TRBV9 and TRBJ1-2; 10 bases fit TRBD1. The V and J ends lost 4 bases and 4 bases, in that order; junction bases with no gene match: 7. The germline V gene encodes CDR1 SGDLS and CDR2 YYNGEE. The CDR3 is 15 residues long. The CDR3 loop is CASSIDRGLVYGYTF. DNA for the CDR3: TGTGCCAGCAGCATCGACAGGGGGCTGGTCTATGGCTACACCTTC. Full variable domain (remainder filled in from reference TRBV9 and TRBJ1-2): DSGVTQTPKHLITATGQRVTLRCSPRSGDLSVYWYQQSLDQGLQFLIQYYNGEERAKGNILERFSAQQFPDLHSELNLSSLELGDSALYFCASSIDRGLVYGYTFGSGTRLTVV.

This clone was seen only a few times. The chain uses TRBV5-8 and TRBJ2-5, with a weak D call TRBD2 (6 bases). The CDR3 extends over 16 amino acids. The V gene lost 4 bases and the J gene lost 1 base, with 17 bases spanning the gap. CDR1 is SGHTS, CDR2 YDEGEE, per germline. CDR3 protein: CASSPPQDSGQETQYF. The CDR3 nucleotides read TGTGCCAGCAGCCCCCCCCAAGATAGCGGCCAAGAGACCCAGTACTTC.

The chain employs TRBV19 and TRBJ1-1, with 7 bases fitting TRBD1. The junction had 3 bases not matched to a gene; V was cut back by 6 bases and J by 5 bases. CDR3 length equals 12 residues. Germline V gene data show CDR1 as LNHDA and CDR2 as SQIVND (reference sequence). CDR3 nucleotide sequence: TGTGCCAGTAGCACAGGGGCGACTGAAGCTTTCTTT. Translating it yields CASSTGATEAFF.

The rearrangement uses TRBV14 and TRBJ2-5; maybe TRBD1 (6 bases). CDR1 SGHDN and CDR2 FVKESK come from the germline V gene. Trimming removed 3 bases at V and 1 base at J, with 9 bases between. The CDR3 extends over 14 amino acids. The CDR3 coding sequence is TGTGCCAGCAGCCACCTGGGGGCCCAAGAGACCCAGTACTTC. The encoded protein is CASSHLGAQETQYF. The full variable domain, rest sourced from reference TRBV14 and TRBJ2-5, is EAGVTQFPSHSVIEKGQTVTLRCDPISGHDNLYWYRRVMGKEIKFLLHFVKESKQDESGMPNNRFLAERTGGTYSTLKVQPAELEDSGVYFCASSHLGAQETQYFGPGTRLLVL.

The chain carries TRBV4-2 and TRBJ2-5, with D perhaps TRBD1 (6 bases). Per the germline V gene, CDR1 is LGHNA and CDR2 is YNFKEQ. Trimming removed 3 bases from V and 2 bases from J, with 13 bases in between. The CDR3 loop spans 15 amino acids. CDR3 DNA sequence: TGTGCCAGCAGCCATTCCGGACAGCAGCAAGAGACCCAGTACTTC. As protein: CASSHSGQQQETQYF.

A note on this clone: The junction and the germline gene differ at one end; a read error may be behind it. The rearrangement links TRBV7-9 to TRBJ2-2; tentative D call: TRBD2 (7 bases). CDR1 and CDR2 from the germline V gene are SEHNR and FQNEAQ (reference sequence). The CDR3 is 18 amino acids. CDR3 amino acids: CASSLALVRGAKTGELFF. CDR3 coding DNA: TGTGCCAGCAGCTTAGCCCTCGTCCGGGGGGCGAAGACCGGGGAGCTGTTTTTT. The full variable domain, rest sourced from reference TRBV7-9 and TRBJ2-2, is DTGVSQNPRHKITKRGQNVTFRCDPISEHNRLYWYRQTLGQGPEFLTYFQNEAQLEKSRLLSDRFSAERPKGSFSTLEIQRTEQGDSAMYLCASSLALVRGAKTGELFFGEGSRLTVL.

The V call is TRBV18, the J call TRBJ2-3; 8 bases are a match to TRBD2. The CDR3 runs 15 residues. The junction had 5 bases not matched to a gene; V was cut back by 3 bases and J by 3 bases. The V gene's germline CDR1 is KGHSH and CDR2 LQKENI. DNA for the CDR3: TGTGCCAGCTCACCCCCTAGCGGGTTTACAGATACGCAGTATTTT. Its protein product is CASSPPSGFTDTQYF.

V and J are TRBV4-1 and TRBJ1-6, with D tentatively TRBD1 (6 bases). CDR3 length: 15 amino acids. The germline V gene encodes CDR1 MGHRA and CDR2 YSYEKL. Trimming shortened V by 3 bases and J by 7 bases, and 13 bases separated the two germline ends. The CDR3 loop is CASSQGRTENSPLHF. CDR3 coding DNA: TGCGCCAGCAGCCAGGGACGGACAGAGAATTCACCCCTCCACTTT.

The chain couples TRBV18 to TRBJ1-2; TRBD1 aligns across 12 bases. This CDR3 has 18 residues. The ends lost 2 bases at V and 5 bases at J; junction bases unmatched: 12. In germline, CDR1 is KGHSH, CDR2 LQKENI. The CDR3 DNA follows: TGTGCCAGCTCACCAACCTTTGGGACAGGGGGCATCGGGTATGGCTACACCTTC. Translation gives CASSPTFGTGGIGYGYTF.

The rearrangement joins TRBV7-2 to TRBJ2-3, with TRBD2 matching over 15 bases. V gave up 5 bases and J gave up 13 bases; unmatched junction bases: 16. Germline V CDR1 and CDR2: SGHTA, FQGNSA. This CDR3 has 17 residues. The CDR3 DNA reads TGTGCCAGCAGCCGGACGGGACTAGCGGGGGGAATTGATCAGGAGTATTTT. Residues: CASSRTGLAGGIDQEYF. The variable domain in full, with the rest retrieved from reference TRBV7-2 and TRBJ2-3, is GAGVSQSPSNKVTEKGKDVELRCDPISGHTALYWYRQSLGQGLEFLIYFQGNSAPDKSGLPSDRFSAERTGGSVSTLTIQRTQQEDSAVYLCASSRTGLAGGIDQEYFGPGTRLTVL.

This chain links TRBV5-6 with TRBJ1-2; TRBD1 agrees at 8 bases. Trimming at V came to 2 bases and at J to 4 bases, leaving 7 bases not matched to a gene. The CDR3 covers 15 residues. The V gene's germline CDR1 is SGHDT and CDR2 YYEEEE. CDR3 sequence reads: CASSFRTGKSYGYTF. In DNA, the CDR3 is TGTGCCAGCAGCTTCAGGACAGGGAAGAGCTATGGCTACACCTTC.

This clone was seen just once. The chain couples TRBV25-1 to TRBJ1-3; 9 bases align to TRBD1. Germline CDR1 and CDR2: MGHDK and SYGVNS. The CDR3 totals 16 residues. The V and J ends lost 6 bases and 1 base, in that order; junction bases with no gene match: 7. The CDR3 loop reads CASSRDRVVSGNTIYF. CDR3 in DNA: TGTGCCAGCAGCCGGGACAGGGTGGTTTCTGGAAACACCATATATTTT.

The chain links TRBV6-5 to TRBJ2-3, with D perhaps matching TRBD2 (5 bases). V was pared by 8 bases and J by 1 base, with 16 bases between. In germline, CDR1 is MNHEY, CDR2 SVGAGI. The CDR3 contains 15 residues. The CDR3 is CASLISLGGTDTQYF. CDR3 sequence (DNA): TGTGCCAGCCTCATCAGTCTCGGGGGCACAGATACGCAGTATTTT.

This sequence joins TRBV18 and TRBJ2-5, with a possible D match to TRBD2 (5 bases). The CDR3 loop spans 12 amino acids. With 4 bases removed from V and 3 bases from J, the gap between germline ends came to 6 bases. The germline V gene encodes CDR1 KGHSH and CDR2 LQKENI. The CDR3 loop reads CASSRREETQYF. In DNA form, the CDR3 reads TGTGCCAGCTCACGGCGGGAAGAGACCCAGTACTTC.

The chain carries TRBV4-2 and TRBJ2-7; TRBD1 matches 8 bases. The CDR3 is 16 amino acids. J lost 3 bases, V lost 0 bases, and 7 bases had no gene match. Per the germline V gene, CDR1 is LGHNA and CDR2 is YNFKEQ. CDR3 sequence (DNA): TGTGCCAGCAGCCAAGACCTCGGACAGGGTTTCTACGAGCAGTACTTC. Its translation is CASSQDLGQGFYEQYF.

This clone has a handful of counts. The CDR3 nucleotides are TGTGCCAGCAGCCAAGTTTGGCAGGGTGGGACCGGGGAGCTGTTTTTT. This sequence encodes CASSQVWQGGTGELFF. J is TRBJ2-2 and V is TRBV3-1 (or the pseudogene TRBV3-2); TRBD1 might be the D (5 bases). V lost 1 base and J 5 bases, leaving 14 bases between the germline ends. The CDR3 loop spans 16 amino acids. CDR1 is LGHDT and CDR2 is YNNKEL in the germline V gene (reference sequence).

In regard to this clone: The same CDR3 can be traced to other DNA sequences in this sample. J is TRBJ2-7 and V is TRBV18; maybe TRBD1 (5 bases). The CDR3 has 14 amino acids. Germline V gene data show CDR1 as KGHSH and CDR2 as LQKENI. Trimming left V 2 bases short and J 1 base short, with 9 bases between. The CDR3 DNA is TGTGCCAGCTCACCAACAAGGGGATCCTACGAGCAGTACTTC. It is translated as CASSPTRGSYEQYF.

The chain combines TRBV12-3 or TRBV12-4 with TRBJ2-2; weak D call: TRBD1 (6 bases). This CDR3 contains 13 residues. V was pared by 11 bases and J by 6 bases, with 16 bases between. CDR3 nucleotide sequence: TGTGCCCTCAGGGGTCCCATGCCCGGGGAGCTGTTTTTT. Translated, it gives CALRGPMPGELFF.

The CDR3 bases are TGTGCCAGCAGCTTAGCACCTGGGACAGCTATGGGAGAGCAGTACTTC. It codes for CASSLAPGTAMGEQYF. This chain connects TRBV7-9 to TRBJ2-7; TRBD1 matches 7 bases. The CDR3 loop spans 16 amino acids. With 0 bases clipped from V and 7 bases from J, the junction kept 12 bases outside the gene matches. The V gene's germline CDR1 is SEHNR and CDR2 FQNEAQ (reference sequence). Combining the CDR3 with reference TRBV7-9 and TRBJ2-7 gives the whole variable domain DTGVSQNPRHKITKRGQNVTFRCDPISEHNRLYWYRQTLGQGPEFLTYFQNEAQLEKSRLLSDRFSAERPKGSFSTLEIQRTEQGDSAMYLCASSLAPGTAMGEQYFGPGTRLTVT.

A note on this clone: This sample includes further DNA sequences coding for the same CDR3. The rearrangement uses TRBV11-1 and TRBJ2-5; 8 bases agree with TRBD1. The CDR3 covers 13 residues. V shed 9 bases, J shed 3 bases, and the junction held 6 bases outside the gene matches. The germline V gene has CDR1 SGHAT and CDR2 FQDESV (reference sequence). The CDR3 loop is CASSVDREETQYF. CDR3 sequence (DNA): TGTGCCAGTAGCGTGGACAGGGAAGAGACCCAGTACTTC.

V and J are TRBV7-2 and TRBJ2-7; TRBD2 agrees at 10 bases. J was trimmed by 2 bases and V by 6 bases; bases with no gene match: 4. Germline V lookup: CDR1 SGHTA, CDR2 FQGNSA. The CDR3 extends over 14 amino acids. CDR3 amino acids: CASRSSGSTYEQYF. CDR3 in DNA: TGTGCCAGCAGGTCTAGCGGGAGCACCTACGAGCAGTACTTC. Based on the CDR3 plus reference TRBV7-2 and TRBJ2-7, the full variable domain is GAGVSQSPSNKVTEKGKDVELRCDPISGHTALYWYRQSLGQGLEFLIYFQGNSAPDKSGLPSDRFSAERTGGSVSTLTIQRTQQEDSAVYLCASRSSGSTYEQYFGPGTRLTVT.

The chain recombines TRBV27 with TRBJ2-1; 9 bases are shared with TRBD2. There are 15 residues in the CDR3. CDR1 is MNHEY and CDR2 is SMNVEV in the germline V gene (reference sequence). With V trimmed by 3 bases and J by 4 bases, 4 bases remained unmatched. The chain's CDR3 is CASSLGSGRYNEQFF. In nucleotides, the CDR3 is TGTGCCAGCAGTTTGGGTAGCGGGAGATACAATGAGCAGTTCTTC.

V gene TRBV7-6 combines with J gene TRBJ2-3, with a possible D match to TRBD1 (6 bases). The germline gives CDR1 SGHVS, CDR2 FNYEAQ. This CDR3 has 15 amino acids. V was clipped by 5 bases and J by 6 bases, with 18 bases between them. The CDR3 reads CASSLVVGGSDTQYF. For the CDR3, the DNA is TGTGCCAGCAGCCTGGTCGTAGGGGGATCTGATACGCAGTATTTT.

The genes are TRBV27 and TRBJ1-2, with 9 bases identical to TRBD1. V shed 8 bases and J 7 bases; nucleotides not matched to a gene: 5. In germline, CDR1 is MNHEY, CDR2 SMNVEV (reference sequence). The CDR3 extends over 12 amino acids. The CDR3 here is CASATGGGGYTF. The CDR3 nucleotides are TGTGCCAGCGCGACAGGGGGTGGTGGCTACACCTTC.

The rearrangement links TRBV11-3 to TRBJ2-5, with 12 bases identical to TRBD2. The CDR3 runs to 16 residues. The V gene end was trimmed by 5 bases and the J gene end by 1 base; junction bases not matched to a gene: 5. Germline CDR1 is SGHNT and CDR2 is YENEEA. Here the CDR3 reads CASSKGLAGSQETQYF. CDR3 DNA sequence: TGTGCCAGCAGCAAAGGACTAGCGGGGTCCCAAGAGACCCAGTACTTC. Based on the CDR3 plus reference TRBV11-3 and TRBJ2-5, the full variable domain is EAGVVQSPRYKIIEKKQPVAFWCNPISGHNTLYWYLQNLGQGPELLIRYENEEAVDDSQLPKDRFSAERLKGVDSTLKIQPAELGDSAVYLCASSKGLAGSQETQYFGPGTRLLVL.